This T cell receptor (beta chain) was documented in a study of radiotherapy plus CTLA-4 blockade in lung cancer. Study at large: Of all patients, around 20% responded objectively and 25% to 35% showed disease control. Findings and limits, study-wide: Reports state that early shifts in blood T cell clones, with interferon-beta, best predicted response. Some TCR clones had been derived from tumors. These clones expanded in peripheral blood after radiotherapy plus ipilimumab.

Germline loops: CDR1 SSHAT, CDR2 FNYEAQ (reference sequence). V was clipped by 5 bases and J by 4 bases; unmatched bases: 6. The CDR3 totals 14 residues. Measured with immunoSEQ multiplex PCR; TCRdb has only the in-frame clones, and not every one. The repertoire holds approximately 14,000 clones, with about two thirds as singletons. With regard to this clone: Its antigen remains unknown.

Focal radiation plus CTLA-4 blockade with ipilimumab was administered to patients who had chemo-refractory metastatic non-small-cell lung cancer. The starting material was peripheral blood, obtained from a patient treated with radiotherapy plus ipilimumab. The chain has TRBV7-7 and TRBJ1-2, with 8 bases aligning to TRBD1. The sequence came from a human donor with non-small cell lung cancer whose response to radiotherapy plus ipilimumab could not be evaluated. CDR3 amino acids: CASSHLGQVYGYTF. The CDR3 DNA reads as TGTGCCAGCAGCCACCTGGGACAGGTCTATGGCTACACCTTC.